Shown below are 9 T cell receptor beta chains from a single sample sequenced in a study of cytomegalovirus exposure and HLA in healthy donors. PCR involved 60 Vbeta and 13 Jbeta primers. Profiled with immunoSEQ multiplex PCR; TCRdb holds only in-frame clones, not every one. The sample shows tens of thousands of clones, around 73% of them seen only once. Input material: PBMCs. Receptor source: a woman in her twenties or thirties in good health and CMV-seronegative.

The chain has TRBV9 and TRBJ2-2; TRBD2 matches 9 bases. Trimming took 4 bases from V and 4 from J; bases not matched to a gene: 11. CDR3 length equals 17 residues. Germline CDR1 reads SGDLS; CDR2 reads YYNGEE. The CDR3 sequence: CASSLLGGREGTGELFF. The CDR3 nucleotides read TGTGCCAGCAGCTTGCTGGGGGGGCGGGAGGGCACCGGGGAGCTGTTTTTT. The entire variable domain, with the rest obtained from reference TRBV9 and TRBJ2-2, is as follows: DSGVTQTPKHLITATGQRVTLRCSPRSGDLSVYWYQQSLDQGLQFLIQYYNGEERAKGNILERFSAQQFPDLHSELNLSSLELGDSALYFCASSLLGGREGTGELFFGEGSRLTVL.

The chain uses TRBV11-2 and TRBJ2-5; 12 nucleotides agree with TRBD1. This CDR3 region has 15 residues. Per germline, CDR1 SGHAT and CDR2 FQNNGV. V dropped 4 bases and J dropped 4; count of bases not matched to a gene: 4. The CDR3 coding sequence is TGTGCCAGCAGCTCTGGGACAGGGGGCCTAGAGACCCAGTACTTC. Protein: CASSSGTGGLETQYF. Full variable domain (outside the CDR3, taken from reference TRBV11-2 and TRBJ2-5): EAGVAQSPRYKIIEKRQSVAFWCNPISGHATLYWYQQILGQGPKLLIQFQNNGVVDDSQLPKDRFSAERLKGVDSTLKIQPAKLEDSAVYLCASSSGTGGLETQYFGPGTRLLVL.

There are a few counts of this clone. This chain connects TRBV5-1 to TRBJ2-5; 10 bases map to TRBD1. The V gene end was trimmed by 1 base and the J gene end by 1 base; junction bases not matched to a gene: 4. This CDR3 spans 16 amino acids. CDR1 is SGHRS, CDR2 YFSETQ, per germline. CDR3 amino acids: CASSLIRTGGQETQYF. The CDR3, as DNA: TGCGCCAGCAGCTTGATTCGGACAGGGGGCCAAGAGACCCAGTACTTC.

The chain's CDR3 is CASSLVEGTEAFF. The CDR3 nucleotides are TGTGCCAGCAGCTTAGTCGAGGGTACTGAAGCTTTCTTT. The chain links TRBV11-2 to TRBJ1-1; no clear D. Germline V gene lookup returns CDR1 SGHAT and CDR2 FQNNGV. This CDR3 contains 13 residues. V was shortened by 1 base and J by 5 bases, with 8 bases between the two germline ends.

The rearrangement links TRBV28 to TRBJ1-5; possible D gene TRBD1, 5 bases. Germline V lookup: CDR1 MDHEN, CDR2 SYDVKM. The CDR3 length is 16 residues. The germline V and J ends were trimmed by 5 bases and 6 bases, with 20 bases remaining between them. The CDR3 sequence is CASSTPGGEVGQPQHF. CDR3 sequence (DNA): TGTGCCAGCAGTACCCCGGGGGGGGAAGTGGGTCAGCCCCAGCATTTT.

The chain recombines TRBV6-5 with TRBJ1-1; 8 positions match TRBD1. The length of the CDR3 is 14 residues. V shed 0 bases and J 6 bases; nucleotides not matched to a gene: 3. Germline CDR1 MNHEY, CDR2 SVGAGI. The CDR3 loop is CASSYSQGVSEAFF. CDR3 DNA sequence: TGTGCCAGCAGTTACTCACAGGGGGTCTCTGAAGCTTTCTTT.

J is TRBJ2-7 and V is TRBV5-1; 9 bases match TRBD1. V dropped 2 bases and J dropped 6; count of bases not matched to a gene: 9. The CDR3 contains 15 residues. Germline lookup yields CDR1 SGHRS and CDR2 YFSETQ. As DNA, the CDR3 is TGCGCCAGCAGCTTTTCCGGGACAGGGTCTGGCGAGCAGTACTTC. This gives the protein CASSFSGTGSGEQYF.

CDR3 bases: TGTGCCAGCTCACCAAGCGGGGAAAGCTACGAGCAGTACTTC. Residues: CASSPSGESYEQYF. This chain connects TRBV18 to TRBJ2-7; 7 nucleotides align to TRBD2. This CDR3 region has 14 residues. The germline gives CDR1 KGHSH, CDR2 LQKENI. The junction had 4 bases not matched to a gene; V was cut back by 2 bases and J by 3 bases.

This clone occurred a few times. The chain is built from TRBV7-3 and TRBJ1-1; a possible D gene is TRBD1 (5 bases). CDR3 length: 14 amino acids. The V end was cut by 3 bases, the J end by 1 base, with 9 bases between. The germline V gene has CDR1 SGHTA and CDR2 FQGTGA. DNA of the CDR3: TGTGCCAGCAGCTTTAGGGGAGGGAACACTGAAGCTTTCTTT. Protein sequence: CASSFRGGNTEAFF.